The T cell receptor beta chain described here comes from a study of T cell responses to AZD1222 COVID-19 vaccine. Only one count was recorded for this clone. The antigen is undetermined. Study-level points and caveats: Clonal diversity was possibly underestimated; the donors were predominantly white British and more often female. Repertoire collection took place solely once the T cell response had peaked.

The CDR3 consists of 16 residues. Germline CDR1 SGHAT, CDR2 FQNNGV. V was pared by 2 bases and J by 7 bases, with 21 bases between. Method: immunoSEQ multiplex PCR; TCRdb's copy keeps in-frame clones and lacks some. The sample includes some 150,000 clones, roughly nine tenths of them seen just once. The rearrangement links TRBV11-2 to TRBJ2-7, with D possibly being TRBD2 (5 bases). Sequenced here: peripheral blood, sampled on day 0 of MenACWY control vaccination. The source of this sequence is an adult in good health. CDR3 in amino acids: CASSLTMPSSRREQYF. The DNA for the CDR3 is TGTGCCAGCAGCTTAACTATGCCTAGCTCTAGGCGGGAGCAGTACTTC.